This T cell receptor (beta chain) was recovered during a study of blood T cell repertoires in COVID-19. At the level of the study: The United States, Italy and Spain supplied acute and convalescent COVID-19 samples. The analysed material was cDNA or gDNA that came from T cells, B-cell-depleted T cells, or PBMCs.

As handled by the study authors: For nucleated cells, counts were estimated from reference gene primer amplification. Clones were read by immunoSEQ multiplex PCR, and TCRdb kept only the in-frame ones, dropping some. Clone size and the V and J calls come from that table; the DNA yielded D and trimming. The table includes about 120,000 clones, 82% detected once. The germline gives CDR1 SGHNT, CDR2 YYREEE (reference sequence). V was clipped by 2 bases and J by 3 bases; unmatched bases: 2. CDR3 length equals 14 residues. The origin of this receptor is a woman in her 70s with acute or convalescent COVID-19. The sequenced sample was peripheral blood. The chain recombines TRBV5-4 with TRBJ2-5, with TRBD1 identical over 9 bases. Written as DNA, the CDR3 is TGTGCCAGCAGCTTTACAGGGGGCGAAGAGACCCAGTACTTC. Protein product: CASSFTGGEETQYF.